This paragraph reports one T cell receptor beta chain. Antigen specificity is unknown. The length of the CDR3 is 13 residues. V dropped 4 bases and J dropped 0; count of bases not matched to a gene: 1. The germline CDR1 and CDR2 sequences are SGDLS and YYNGEE. These data belong to a study of cytomegalovirus exposure and HLA in healthy donors. About the research overall: A prior analysis found about 110 million unique TCR beta sequences from 150 million to 200 million T cells.

Both 60 Vbeta primers and 13 Jbeta primers went into the PCR. The table came from immunoSEQ multiplex PCR; TCRdb's copy has only in-frame clones and leaves some out. The data hold under 200,000 clones, with 68% observed a single time. The study's findings and limits: Productive status was seen about 90% or about 30% of the time for most TCR beta V segments in an earlier analysis. Researchers reported that a few CMV-associated chains were confirmed in vitro as CMV antigen-specific.

The chain joins TRBV9 to TRBJ2-7; 7 nucleotides line up with TRBD1. Material for sequencing was PBMCs. This clonotype originated in a man aged 45-65 years in good health and CMV-seronegative. The CDR3 bases are TGTGCCAGCAGCCGGGACAGCTCCTACGAGCAGTACTTC. It encodes CASSRDSSYEQYF.